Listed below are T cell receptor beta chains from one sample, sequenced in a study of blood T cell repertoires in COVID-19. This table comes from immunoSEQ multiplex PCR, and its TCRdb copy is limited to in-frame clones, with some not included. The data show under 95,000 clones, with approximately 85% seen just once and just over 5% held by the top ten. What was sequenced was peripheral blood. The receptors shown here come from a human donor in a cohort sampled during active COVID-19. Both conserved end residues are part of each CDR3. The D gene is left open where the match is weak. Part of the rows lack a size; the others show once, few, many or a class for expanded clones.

CDR3: CASSLAGGGITGELFF
DNA: TGCGCCAGCAGCTTGGCCGGCGGAGGAATCACCGGGGAGCTGTTTTTT
V: TRBV5-1
D: -
size: -
J: TRBJ2-2

CDR3: CAISRRDGELFF
DNA: TGTGCCATCAGCCGCAGGGACGGGGAGCTGTTTTTT
V: TRBV10-3
D: -
size: -
J: TRBJ2-2

CDR3: CASNLLAGGSPTDTQYF
DNA: TGTGCCAGCAACCTCCTAGCGGGGGGCTCTCCCACAGATACGCAGTATTTT
V: TRBV5-5
D: TRBD2
size: once
J: TRBJ2-3

CDR3: CASSKSPSGDQETQYF
DNA: TGTGCCAGTAGTAAGTCGCCTAGCGGAGACCAAGAGACCCAGTACTTC
V: TRBV19
D: TRBD2
size: -
J: TRBJ2-5

CDR3: CSARDHPTDTF
DNA: TGCAGTGCTAGAGATCACCCCACAGACACCTTC
V: TRBV20-1
D: -
size: once
J: TRBJ1-2

CDR3: CASSQRELETQYF
DNA: TGCGCCAGCAGCCAGCGGGAGTTGGAGACCCAGTACTTC
V: TRBV4-1
D: TRBD2
size: -
J: TRBJ2-5

CDR3: CASSLEIPYEQYF
DNA: TGTGCCAGCAGCTTGGAGATCCCCTACGAGCAGTACTTC
V: TRBV7-2
D: -
size: -
J: TRBJ2-7

CDR3: CASSFRQGSYEQYF
DNA: TGTGCCAGCAGCTTCCGACAGGGGTCCTACGAGCAGTACTTC
V: TRBV7-8
D: TRBD1
size: -
J: TRBJ2-7

CDR3: CASSLAGSSYNEQFF
DNA: TGTGCCAGCAGCTTAGCAGGGAGCTCCTACAATGAGCAGTTCTTC
V: TRBV7-9
D: -
size: once
J: TRBJ2-1

CDR3: CASRMRQAGTGELFF
DNA: TGTGCCAGCAGGATGAGACAGGCGGGCACCGGGGAGCTGTTTTTT
V: TRBV6-5
D: -
size: -
J: TRBJ2-2

CDR3: CASSPEGQAYEQYF
DNA: TGCGCCAGCAGCCCGGAAGGACAGGCCTACGAGCAGTACTTC
V: TRBV5-1
D: TRBD1
size: -
J: TRBJ2-7

CDR3: CASSSRAGANTDTQYF
DNA: TGTGCCAGCAGCTCCCGAGCGGGGGCCAACACAGATACGCAGTATTTT
V: TRBV11-2
D: TRBD2
size: once
J: TRBJ2-3

CDR3: CASSMSANSYEQYF
DNA: TGTGCCAGTAGTATGAGCGCAAACTCCTACGAGCAGTACTTC
V: TRBV19
D: -
size: -
J: TRBJ2-7

CDR3: CASRISGYEQYF
DNA: TGCGCCAGCAGAATTTCCGGCTACGAGCAGTACTTC
V: TRBV23-1
D: -
size: -
J: TRBJ2-7

CDR3: CASSQGGQSYEQYF
DNA: TGTGCCAGCAGCCAAGGCGGGCAGTCCTACGAGCAGTACTTC
V: TRBV14
D: -
size: -
J: TRBJ2-7

CDR3: CASTIGQLGYTF
DNA: TGTGCCAGTACCATCGGACAGTTGGGCTACACCTTC
V: TRBV19
D: -
size: -
J: TRBJ1-2

CDR3: CASSSGLAGGNEQFF
DNA: TGTGCCAGCAGTTCGGGACTAGCGGGGGGCAATGAGCAGTTCTTC
V: TRBV27
D: TRBD2
size: -
J: TRBJ2-1

CDR3: CSVVTGVTEAFF
DNA: TGCAGCGTTGTCACAGGGGTTACTGAAGCTTTCTTT
V: TRBV29-1
D: TRBD1
size: once
J: TRBJ1-1

CDR3: CASSLLQDLNTGELFF
DNA: TGCGCCAGCAGCTTACTACAAGACCTGAACACCGGGGAGCTGTTTTTT
V: TRBV5-1
D: -
size: once
J: TRBJ2-2

CDR3: CATSRNFGGGGDIQYF
DNA: TGTGCCACCAGCAGAAACTTCGGGGGAGGAGGGGACATTCAGTACTTC
V: TRBV15
D: -
size: -
J: TRBJ2-4

CDR3: CASSDTGGANYGYTF
DNA: TGTGCCAGCAGCGATACAGGGGGCGCTAACTATGGCTACACCTTC
V: TRBV6-2/TRBV6-3
D: TRBD1
size: once
J: TRBJ1-2

CDR3: CASSLGRGASGANVLTF
DNA: TGTGCCAGCAGCTTGGGCAGGGGAGCCTCTGGGGCCAACGTCCTGACTTTC
V: TRBV5-4
D: -
size: -
J: TRBJ2-6

CDR3: CASSQGTSGISEQYF
DNA: TGTGCCAGCAGCCAAGGGACTAGCGGGATTAGCGAGCAGTACTTC
V: TRBV3-1/TRBV3-2
D: TRBD2
size: -
J: TRBJ2-7

CDR3: CASSEAGAFTDTQYF
DNA: TGTGCCAGCAGCGAGGCGGGGGCCTTCACAGATACGCAGTATTTT
V: TRBV5-4
D: -
size: -
J: TRBJ2-3

CDR3: CASTQTGRGRQETQYF
DNA: TGTGCCAGCACCCAAACGGGCAGGGGGCGACAAGAGACCCAGTACTTC
V: TRBV11-2
D: TRBD1
size: -
J: TRBJ2-5

CDR3: CASSPVRKRGSYNEQFF
DNA: TGTGCCAGCAGTCCGGTTCGAAAGCGGGGGTCCTACAATGAGCAGTTCTTC
V: TRBV11-2
D: TRBD2
size: -
J: TRBJ2-1

CDR3: CASSPSGAYSYEQYF
DNA: TGTGCCAGCAGTCCTAGCGGGGCCTACTCCTACGAGCAGTACTTC
V: TRBV27
D: TRBD2
size: -
J: TRBJ2-7

CDR3: CATSDLVISADYGYTF
DNA: TGTGCCACCAGTGATTTGGTTATTTCGGCGGACTATGGCTACACCTTC
V: TRBV24-1
D: -
size: -
J: TRBJ1-2

CDR3: CASSPPGQGYEQYF
DNA: TGTGCCAGCTCACCCCCGGGACAGGGGTACGAGCAGTACTTC
V: TRBV18
D: TRBD1
size: -
J: TRBJ2-7

CDR3: CASSPGNEETQYF
DNA: TGTGCCAGCAGCCCCGGGAACGAAGAGACCCAGTACTTC
V: TRBV4-2
D: -
size: -
J: TRBJ2-5

CDR3: CASRDRGLTDTQYF
DNA: TGTGCCAGCCGGGACAGGGGGCTCACAGATACGCAGTATTTT
V: TRBV19
D: TRBD1
size: -
J: TRBJ2-3

CDR3: CASTSGGNTIYF
DNA: TGTGCCAGCACCTCGGGTGGAAACACCATATATTTT
V: TRBV6-5
D: -
size: -
J: TRBJ1-3

CDR3: CASSAFYRGAGPSAEAFF
DNA: TGTGCCAGCAGTGCCTTCTACAGGGGGGCAGGGCCCAGCGCTGAAGCTTTCTTT
V: TRBV6-4
D: TRBD1
size: -
J: TRBJ1-1